This entry is about one TCR beta chain. Its antigen remains unknown. The data stem from a study of T cell responses to AZD1222 COVID-19 vaccine. Points from the study as a whole: Sampling captured repertoires only after the peak T cell response. A rise in Spike-specific TCR breadth and depth followed two AZD1222 doses.

Repertoires were generated with immunoSEQ multiplex PCR, while TCRdb's copy carries only in-frame clones and drops some. The data contain about 76,000 clones, more than 90% of them seen just once; the ten biggest clones take up approximately 4.5%. The junction had 4 bases not matched to a gene; V was cut back by 4 bases and J by 6 bases. CDR3 length equals 15 residues. CDR1 and CDR2 from the germline V gene are SGHDT and YYEEEE. J is TRBJ2-3 and V is TRBV5-6, with 14 bases lining up with TRBD2. The clonotype comes from an adult in good health. The sequenced sample was peripheral blood, obtained on day 0 of AZD1222 vaccination. The CDR3 loop is CASSQGLAGEDTQYF. Here the CDR3 DNA reads TGTGCCAGCAGCCAGGGACTAGCGGGGGAGGATACGCAGTATTTT.